A selection of T cell receptor beta chains follows, all from one sample in a study of cytomegalovirus exposure and HLA in healthy donors. The method was immunoSEQ multiplex PCR; TCRdb's version includes in-frame clones alone and lacks a portion of them. The repertoire consists of about 140,000 clones, with around 85% occurring once and the leading ten covering around 4.5%. The sequenced sample consisted of PBMCs. The source of these receptors is a man aged 35 to 55 in good health and CMV-seropositive. The CDR3 runs from the conserved cysteine through the conserved F or W. A D gene is named only where the DNA matches it firmly. The listing skips clone size in some rows; elsewhere it reads once, few, many or a size class.

>NA|TRBJ2-7|NA|TRBV30
TGTGCCTGGTCTCGGGGGACGGTTGGGGAGCAGTACTTC
CAWSRGTVGEQYF
>NA|TRBJ2-7|TRBD1|TRBV27
TGTGCCAGCAGTTTTGGGACAGTCTACGAGCAGTACTTC
CASSFGTVYEQYF
>NA|TRBJ1-3|TRBD1|TRBV6-6
TGTGCCAGCAGTTATCGGACAGGACGAAACACCATATATTTT
CASSYRTGRNTIYF
>few|TRBJ2-7|NA|TRBV30
TGTGCAAGCCAGGGGTTCTACGAGCAGTACTTC
CASQGFYEQYF
>NA|TRBJ1-5|NA|TRBV19
TGTGCCACCCTCCCGACGGGGGGCGGCAATCAGCCCCAGCATTTT
CATLPTGGGNQPQHF
>NA|TRBJ2-7|NA|TRBV14
TGTGCCAGCAGCCAACTGGGGGGGCTCTACGAGCAGTACTTC
CASSQLGGLYEQYF
>NA|TRBJ1-2|NA|TRBV9
TGTGCCAGCAGCGAATACAGTAACTATGGCTACACCTTC
CASSEYSNYGYTF
>NA|TRBJ1-6|NA|TRBV27
TGTGCCAGCAGTTTGGAGGGTTCACCCCTCCACTTT
CASSLEGSPLHF
>NA|TRBJ1-1|TRBD1|TRBV5-1
TGCGCCAGCAGCTTGCCAGGGGGCCACACTGAAGCTTTCTTT
CASSLPGGHTEAFF
>NA|TRBJ1-1|TRBD1|TRBV7-3
TGTGCCAGCAGCCCCACCGGGGGACAGGCCCGAGAAGCTTTCTTT
CASSPTGGQAREAFF
>once|TRBJ2-7|TRBD2|TRBV7-2
TGTGCCAGCAGCTTGGTGGGAGGGCCTTACGAGCAGTACTTC
CASSLVGGPYEQYF
>NA|TRBJ2-2|TRBD2|TRBV4-1
TGCGCCAGCAGCCAAGATTGGACTAGCGGTAACACCGGGGAGCTGTTTTTT
CASSQDWTSGNTGELFF
>NA|TRBJ2-1|NA|TRBV25-1
TGTGCCAGCAGTGCTGCCCTTGACAGAAATGAGCAGTTCTTC
CASSAALDRNEQFF
>NA|TRBJ2-5|TRBD2|TRBV7-2
TGTGCCAGCAGCGAGACTAGCGGGGGGCTTCAAGAGACCCAGTACTTC
CASSETSGGLQETQYF
>NA|TRBJ2-5|TRBD2|TRBV15
TGTGCCACCAGCAGACGACTAGCGGGAGTGGAGACCCAGTACTTC
CATSRRLAGVETQYF
>NA|TRBJ2-1|NA|TRBV9
TGTGCCAGCAGCACATACGACAGGCCCAATGAGCAGTTCTTC
CASSTYDRPNEQFF
>NA|TRBJ1-4|NA|TRBV7-6
TGTGCCAGCAGCTTAGGTTGGACAGCTAATGAAAAACTGTTTTTT
CASSLGWTANEKLFF
>NA|TRBJ2-7|NA|TRBV19
TGTGCCAGTAGTATAGCGGTCTCCTACGAGCAGTACTTC
CASSIAVSYEQYF
>NA|TRBJ2-7|NA|TRBV5-1
TGCGCCAGCCGCTTTCTAGGGGGAGACGAGCAGTACTTC
CASRFLGGDEQYF
>few|TRBJ2-7|NA|TRBV23-1
TGCGCCAGCAGCCAAGATTTAGCGCCAGGGGATCACTACGAGCAGTACTTC
CASSQDLAPGDHYEQYF
>NA|TRBJ2-7|TRBD2|TRBV6-1
TGTGCCAGCAGAGGGCCGGGACTAGGCTCTAGTGAGCAGTACTTC
CASRGPGLGSSEQYF
>NA|TRBJ1-5|NA|TRBV10-3
TGTGCCATCAGCCAGGGGACCAGCAATCAGCCCCAGCATTTT
CAISQGTSNQPQHF
>NA|TRBJ1-6|TRBD1|TRBV2
TGTGCCAGCAGGGGACAGTATAATTCACCCCTCCACTTT
CASRGQYNSPLHF
>once|TRBJ2-2|TRBD1|TRBV7-6
TGTGCCAGCAGCTTAATGGGACAGGGGAGCACCGGGGAGCTGTTTTTT
CASSLMGQGSTGELFF
>NA|TRBJ2-5|NA|TRBV9
TGTGCCAGCAGCGGTAGAGGGATCCAAGAGACCCAGTACTTC
CASSGRGIQETQYF
>NA|TRBJ1-2|NA|TRBV25-1
TGTGCCAGCAGTGAACCCCGGGTCGCCTATGGCTACACCTTC
CASSEPRVAYGYTF
>few|TRBJ2-7|TRBD2|TRBV7-2
TGTGCCAGCAGCCCTAGACTAGCGGGAACCTACGAGCAGTACTTC
CASSPRLAGTYEQYF
>NA|TRBJ2-7|NA|TRBV7-6
TGTGCCAGCAGCCTAACGGGACAACGCTACGAGCAGTACTTC
CASSLTGQRYEQYF
>NA|TRBJ2-5|TRBD2|TRBV4-1
TGCGCCAGCAGCCAAGAGATTAGCGGGGTACAAGAGACCCAGTACTTC
CASSQEISGVQETQYF
>NA|TRBJ1-6|TRBD1|TRBV30
TGTGCCTGGAGTGTAAGACAGGGGAGGTCACCCCTCCACTTT
CAWSVRQGRSPLHF
>NA|TRBJ1-2|NA|TRBV5-1
TGCGCCAGCAGGCCCAGGGAGGTGAACTATGGCTACACCTTC
CASRPREVNYGYTF
>NA|TRBJ1-1|NA|TRBV7-2
TGTGCCAGCAGCTCAATTCCAAGGGGCACTGAAGCTTTCTTT
CASSSIPRGTEAFF
>NA|TRBJ1-2|TRBD1|TRBV2
TGTGCCAGCAGTGAAAGGGAAGGGGGCGCGTATGGCTACACCTTC
CASSEREGGAYGYTF
>NA|TRBJ1-4|TRBD1|TRBV27
TGTGCCAGCAGTGCCACAGGGGGCGCAAATGAAAAACTGTTTTTT
CASSATGGANEKLFF
>NA|TRBJ1-2|TRBD1|TRBV10-3
TGTGCCATCAGGGGGACAGCCCCGGGCTATGGCTACACCTTC
CAIRGTAPGYGYTF
>NA|TRBJ2-7|TRBD2|TRBV2
TGTGCCAGCAAAGTCGGGGAGGGCGAGCAGTACTTC
CASKVGEGEQYF
>NA|TRBJ2-7|NA|TRBV10-1
TGCGCCAGCAGTGGGCAGGGTGGCGAGCAGTACTTC
CASSGQGGEQYF
>NA|TRBJ2-7|NA|TRBV5-1
TGCGCCAGCAGTCGTATTGATAGCTACGAGCAGTACTTC
CASSRIDSYEQYF
>NA|TRBJ2-5|NA|TRBV27
TGTGCCAGCAGCCCCGGAGGGGAGACCCAGTACTTC
CASSPGGETQYF
>NA|TRBJ2-1|TRBD2|TRBV5-1
TGCGCCAGCAGCTTGGGACTAGCGGAACAAGGGCAGTTCTTC
CASSLGLAEQGQFF
>NA|TRBJ1-2|NA|TRBV6-1
TGTGCCAGCAGTGAGACACCTTTGAACGGCTACACCTTC
CASSETPLNGYTF
>NA|TRBJ1-1|NA|TRBV9
TGTGCCAGCAGCGCTCCGACAGGACTTAACACTGAAGCTTTCTTT
CASSAPTGLNTEAFF
>NA|TRBJ1-1|NA|TRBV9
TGTGCCAGCAGCGTAGGGGGCGCGGGGTCCCGAGGGACTGAAGCTTTCTTT
CASSVGGAGSRGTEAFF
>NA|TRBJ2-2|NA|TRBV7-9
TGTGCCAGCAGCTTAGCCCGGACCGGGGAGCTGTTTTTT
CASSLARTGELFF
>NA|TRBJ1-1|NA|TRBV6-1
TGTGCCAGCAGTTCCGGGGTCCACACTGAAGCTTTCTTT
CASSSGVHTEAFF
>NA|TRBJ1-6|TRBD1|TRBV7-9
TGTTCCAGCAGCCTATGGAGGGGGCAGATCGCCCATAATTCACCCCTCCACTTT
CSSSLWRGQIAHNSPLHF
>NA|TRBJ1-5|TRBD1|TRBV19
TGTGCCAGTACTAGACAGGGCGGCAATCAGCCCCAGCATTTT
CASTRQGGNQPQHF
>NA|TRBJ2-7|NA|TRBV12-5
TGTGCTAGTGGTTTGGGGCCCTCCTACGAGCAGTACTTC
CASGLGPSYEQYF
>NA|TRBJ2-2|NA|TRBV29-1
TGCAGCGTTGCACCGGGAGTTAAGAACGGGGAGCTGTTTTTT
CSVAPGVKNGELFF
>NA|TRBJ1-5|TRBD1|TRBV7-9
TGTTCCAGCAGCTTAGGGGGGACAGGGGATCAGCCCCAGCATTTT
CSSSLGGTGDQPQHF
>NA|TRBJ2-3|TRBD2|TRBV5-8
TGTGCCAGCAGCCTAGGGACTAGCGGGGGGCCAGATACGCAGTATTTT
CASSLGTSGGPDTQYF
>NA|TRBJ2-2|NA|TRBV5-1
TGCGCCAGCAGCTTGGCAGGGTTCGGGGAGCTGTTTTTT
CASSLAGFGELFF
>NA|TRBJ2-5|NA|TRBV5-1
TGCGCCAGCAGCTCCGGGGGATCGGAGACCCAGTACTTC
CASSSGGSETQYF
>few|TRBJ2-7|TRBD1|TRBV27
TGTGCCAGCAGTTCGCCGACAGGGCCGGGATACGAGCAGTACTTC
CASSSPTGPGYEQYF
>NA|TRBJ2-7|NA|TRBV19
TGTGCCAGTAGTATTCCCTTCACCGGGACATTACCCTACGAGCAGTACTTC
CASSIPFTGTLPYEQYF
>NA|TRBJ1-4|TRBD1|TRBV7-6
TGTGCCAGCAGCCCCAGGACAGGGGTGGCAACTAATGAAAAACTGTTTTTT
CASSPRTGVATNEKLFF
>NA|TRBJ2-7|TRBD1|TRBV7-9
TGTGCCAGCAGCTTAGGTCAGGGGGCCTACGAGCAGTACTTC
CASSLGQGAYEQYF